Listed below are T cell receptor beta chains from one sample, sequenced in a study of CD4 T cells in relation to SARS-CoV-2 and coronaviruses. Sequencing used immunoSEQ multiplex PCR; TCRdb keeps in-frame clones, though not all of them. The sample holds tens of thousands of clones, around 76% seen once. Their target antigens are unknown. Source material: CD4+ T cells from PBMCs, cultured in vitro. The receptors shown here come from a human donor in good health. Both conserved end residues are part of each CDR3. A D gene is named only where the DNA matches it firmly. The size field is filled for only some rows; it gives once, few, many or a size class.

few	NA	TRBV27	TRBJ1-6	CASVKHRELRSPLHF	TGTGCCAGCGTTAAACATCGGGAGCTTAGATCACCCCTCCACTTT
NA	NA	TRBV7-9	TRBJ1-1	CASSPNGRVEAFF	TGTGCCAGCAGCCCTAATGGGAGGGTCGAAGCTTTCTTT
few	NA	TRBV6-5	TRBJ2-7	CASRLTRSYEQYF	TGTGCCAGCAGATTGACCAGGAGCTACGAGCAGTACTTC
once	TRBD2	TRBV9	TRBJ2-3	CASSVDNSGSTDTQYF	TGTGCCAGCAGCGTAGATAATAGCGGGAGCACAGATACGCAGTATTTT
NA	NA	TRBV12-3/TRBV12-4	TRBJ2-1	CASSLKGLNEQFF	TGTGCCAGCAGTTTGAAGGGGCTCAATGAGCAGTTCTTC
NA	TRBD2	TRBV7-9	TRBJ2-3	CASSATSGRASDTQYF	TGTGCCAGCAGCGCGACTAGCGGGAGGGCCTCAGATACGCAGTATTTT
NA	NA	TRBV19	TRBJ2-1	CASSGGGTYNEQFF	TGTGCCAGTAGTGGGGGAGGCACCTACAATGAGCAGTTCTTC
NA	NA	TRBV2	TRBJ2-1	CASRLVGGQSEDEQFF	TGTGCCAGCAGATTAGTCGGGGGTCAATCGGAGGATGAGCAGTTCTTC
NA	TRBD1	TRBV2	TRBJ2-2	CASSADRGNTGELFF	TGTGCCAGCAGTGCGGACAGGGGGAACACCGGGGAGCTGTTTTTT
NA	TRBD2	TRBV6-6	TRBJ2-2	CASSYTSGSGGELFF	TGTGCCAGCAGTTACACTAGCGGGAGTGGCGGGGAGCTGTTTTTT
few	NA	TRBV20-1	TRBJ1-6	CSASSKGRLRDNSPLHF	TGCAGTGCTAGTAGTAAGGGGCGATTAAGGGATAATTCACCCCTCCACTTT
few	NA	TRBV29-1	TRBJ2-1	CSALTSYNEQFF	TGCAGCGCCTTGACAAGCTACAATGAGCAGTTCTTC
NA	NA	TRBV3-1/TRBV3-2	TRBJ1-5	CASSQGEKQPQHF	TGTGCCAGCAGCCAGGGGGAAAAGCAGCCCCAGCATTTT
NA	TRBD1	TRBV27	TRBJ1-4	CATANSGQQNEKLFF	TGTGCCACCGCGAACTCGGGACAGCAAAATGAAAAACTGTTTTTT
NA	TRBD1	TRBV15	TRBJ1-4	CATSKGGTGKEKLFF	TGTGCCACCAGCAAAGGGGGGACAGGGAAGGAAAAACTGTTTTTT
NA	TRBD1	TRBV7-7	TRBJ2-1	CASSTGTGGHNEQFF	TGTGCCAGCAGCACCGGGACAGGGGGTCACAATGAGCAGTTCTTC
once	NA	TRBV7-2	TRBJ1-1	CASNSLGAKAFF	TGTGCCAGCAATAGTCTAGGGGCCAAAGCTTTCTTT
NA	NA	TRBV2	TRBJ2-7	CASRARGVGSYEQYF	TGTGCCAGCAGGGCGCGGGGAGTGGGCTCCTACGAGCAGTACTTC
NA	NA	TRBV19	TRBJ2-2	CASLGGNTGELFF	TGTGCCAGTCTAGGGGGGAACACCGGGGAGCTGTTTTTT
NA	NA	TRBV28	TRBJ1-3	CASNPDSPGNTIYF	TGTGCCAGCAACCCCGACAGCCCTGGAAACACCATATATTTT
NA	TRBD1	TRBV19	TRBJ1-1	CAAARRGVTEAFF	TGTGCCGCAGCCCGCAGGGGGGTCACTGAAGCTTTCTTT
NA	TRBD1	TRBV11-3	TRBJ2-7	CASSHGRTGKREQYF	TGTGCCAGCAGCCACGGCCGGACAGGGAAGAGGGAGCAGTACTTC
NA	NA	TRBV6-1	TRBJ2-3	CASSERTEGDTQYF	TGTGCCAGCAGTGAAAGGACAGAGGGGGATACGCAGTATTTT
NA	TRBD2	TRBV2	TRBJ2-1	CASSAPGLAEYNEQFF	TGTGCCAGCAGTGCCCCGGGACTAGCGGAATACAATGAGCAGTTCTTC
NA	NA	TRBV11-3	TRBJ2-3	CASSFTADTQYF	TGTGCCAGCAGCTTTACAGCAGATACGCAGTATTTT
NA	TRBD2	TRBV2	TRBJ2-3	CASSTLAGGPSTDTQYF	TGTGCCAGCAGTACGCTAGCGGGAGGGCCAAGCACAGATACGCAGTATTTT
NA	NA	TRBV11-2	TRBJ2-1	CASSLGGEQFF	TGTGCCAGCAGCTTAGGGGGTGAGCAGTTCTTC
NA	NA	TRBV6-5	TRBJ1-5	CASSPIRGGGQPQHF	TGTGCCAGCAGTCCAATTCGTGGTGGAGGACAGCCCCAGCATTTT
NA	TRBD2	TRBV27	TRBJ2-5	CASSPRTSGRGETQYF	TGTGCCAGCAGTCCTAGGACTAGCGGGAGAGGGGAGACCCAGTACTTC
NA	NA	TRBV3-1/TRBV3-2	TRBJ2-2	CASSQYRGGELFF	TGTGCCAGCAGCCAATATAGGGGCGGGGAGCTGTTTTTT
NA	NA	TRBV30	TRBJ2-7	CAWSFGGAGLNGQYF	TGTGCCTGGAGTTTTGGTGGAGCGGGCCTTAACGGGCAGTACTTC
NA	TRBD2	TRBV9	TRBJ2-1	CASSDRLAGGYNEQFF	TGTGCCAGCAGCGATCGACTAGCGGGAGGTTACAATGAGCAGTTCTTC
NA	NA	TRBV5-1	TRBJ1-1	CASSLNAGNTEAFF	TGCGCCAGCAGCTTGAATGCAGGGAACACTGAAGCTTTCTTT
NA	NA	TRBV10-1	TRBJ2-3	CASSEQRRGGFTDTQYF	TGCGCCAGCAGTGAGCAGAGGAGGGGGGGTTTTACAGATACGCAGTATTTT
NA	NA	TRBV2	TRBJ1-4	CASSINTGFEKLFF	TGTGCCAGCAGTATAAACACAGGTTTCGAAAAACTGTTTTTT
few	NA	TRBV5-1	TRBJ2-7	CASSQGSSYEQYF	TGCGCCAGCAGCCAGGGATCCTCCTACGAGCAGTACTTC
NA	NA	TRBV15	TRBJ1-2	CATRNGVNYGYTF	TGTGCCACCCGAAACGGAGTTAACTATGGCTACACCTTC
NA	NA	TRBV27	TRBJ1-3	CASGNGNTIYF	TGTGCCAGCGGTAACGGAAACACCATATATTTT
NA	NA	TRBV6-5	TRBJ2-1	CASRERVSYNEQFF	TGTGCCAGCAGGGAGAGGGTCTCCTACAATGAGCAGTTCTTC
NA	NA	TRBV7-9	TRBJ2-3	CASSLNSASTDTQYF	TGTGCCAGCAGCTTAAACAGCGCTAGCACAGATACGCAGTATTTT